This is a list of T cell receptor beta chains from one sample in a study of T cells in Graves' hyperthyroidism and ophthalmopathy. Each CDR3 protein gets one entry after TCRdb re-called the multiplex PCR reads with MiXCR. There are some 770,000 distinct CDR3 sequences in the sample; 15% to 20% occur only once, and under 10% lies in the top ten. Sequenced sample: blood. The receptors stem from a man between 18 and 35 years old with Graves' hyperthyroidism. CDR3s include the opening cysteine and the closing phenylalanine or tryptophan. The order of the fields is J gene, CDR3 length, V gene, clone size, D gene, CDR3 DNA, CDR3 protein. D genes are given only for firm matches. Clone size is not always given. Where it is, it says once, few, many or a class for expanded clones.

TRBJ2-6 | 13 | TRBV2 | many | . | TGTGCCAGGAGGGGGGCCGGGGCCAACGTCCTGACTTTC | CARRGAGANVLTF
TRBJ2-7 | 15 | TRBV7-9 | few | . | TGTGCCAGCAGCTCCACTTCCGGGACTCTCTTCGAGCAGTACTTC | CASSSTSGTLFEQYF
TRBJ2-7 | 12 | TRBV20-1 | many | . | TGCAGTGCTAGAGATCCAGGGATTGAGCAGTACTTC | CSARDPGIEQYF
TRBJ2-7 | 13 | TRBV18 | many | . | TGTGCCAGCTCACCGAACAGCCACTACGAGCAGTACTTC | CASSPNSHYEQYF
TRBJ1-3 | 15 | TRBV28 | few | . | TGTGCCAGCACCTACGGGTCCCTCTCTGGAAACACCATATATTTT | CASTYGSLSGNTIYF
TRBJ2-5 | 16 | TRBV4-2 | few | TRBD2 | TGTGCCAGCAGCCAAGAACTAGCGGGAGGGAAAGAGACCCAGTACTTC | CASSQELAGGKETQYF
TRBJ2-7 | 14 | TRBV9 | . | . | TGTGCCAGCAGCACGGGACACGATTCCTACGAGCAGTACTTC | CASSTGHDSYEQYF
TRBJ2-2 | 13 | TRBV12-3/TRBV12-4 | many | TRBD2 | TGTGCCAGCAGGCTAGCGGGAGCCGGGGAGCTGTTTTTT | CASRLAGAGELFF
TRBJ2-1 | 15 | TRBV15 | . | . | TGTGCCACCAGCAGACTTGCTGGGGTCCACAATGAGCAGTTCTTC | CATSRLAGVHNEQFF
TRBJ2-7 | 13 | TRBV11-3 | many | . | TGTGCCAGCAGCTTTTCATCAGGCTACGAGCAGTACTTC | CASSFSSGYEQYF
TRBJ2-5 | 14 | TRBV3-1 | many | TRBD1 | TGTGCCAGCAGCCTTGGACAGGGGCACGAGACCCAGTACTTC | CASSLGQGHETQYF
TRBJ1-2 | 16 | TRBV27 | . | TRBD1 | TGTGCCAGCAGTTTCCTCTCCGGACAGGGGGTGTATGGCTACACCTTC | CASSFLSGQGVYGYTF
TRBJ1-2 | 13 | TRBV6-1 | . | . | TGTGCCACCCGAAGGACAGCCCGCTACGGCTACACCTTC | CATRRTARYGYTF
TRBJ1-5 | 16 | TRBV19 | few | TRBD1 | TGTGCCAGTAGTGTTCCGGACAGGCCTAGCAATCAGCCCCAGCATTTT | CASSVPDRPSNQPQHF
TRBJ2-1 | 14 | TRBV10-3 | many | . | TGTGCCATCGGTCAGGAGGGCTCCTACAATGAGCAGTTCTTC | CAIGQEGSYNEQFF
TRBJ2-1 | 13 | TRBV6-2/TRBV6-3 | few | . | TGTGCCAGCAAGAGAGACTCCTACAATGAGCAGTTCTTC | CASKRDSYNEQFF
TRBJ1-1 | 14 | TRBV10-3 | once | TRBD1 | TGTGCCATCACCGGGACAGGTCAAAACACTGAAGCTTTCTTT | CAITGTGQNTEAFF
TRBJ2-3 | 15 | TRBV24-1 | many | . | TGTGCCACCAGTGAACCCGGGACTAGCACAGATACGCAGTATTTT | CATSEPGTSTDTQYF
TRBJ2-3 | 18 | TRBV28 | many | TRBD2 | TGTGCCAGCAGTTTAACATCCGGACTAGCGGCCTTCACAGATACGCAGTATTTT | CASSLTSGLAAFTDTQYF
TRBJ2-1 | 15 | TRBV20-1 | few | TRBD2 | TGCAGTGCTCCTCCCCGACTAGCGGGAGTTCGGGAGCAGTTCTTC | CSAPPRLAGVREQFF
TRBJ2-7 | 13 | TRBV5-1 | many | TRBD2 | TGCGCCAGCAGCTTTGCGGGAGTCACCGAGCAGTACTTC | CASSFAGVTEQYF
TRBJ2-1 | 13 | TRBV19 | . | . | TGTGCCAGTTGGGGCAGAGAATACAATGAGCAGTTCTTC | CASWGREYNEQFF
TRBJ2-2 | 14 | TRBV19 | . | . | TGTGCCAGTAGGCGACAGACAAACACCGGGGAGCTGTTTTTT | CASRRQTNTGELFF
TRBJ2-2 | 16 | TRBV28 | . | . | TGTGCCAGCAGTTTAAGGCGAGGGAGACAGACCGGGGAGCTGTTTTTT | CASSLRRGRQTGELFF
TRBJ1-5 | 14 | TRBV5-1 | many | . | TGCGCCAGCAGCATAGGACCTAGCAATCAGCCCCAGCATTTT | CASSIGPSNQPQHF
TRBJ2-2 | 13 | TRBV29-1 | few | . | TGCAGCGTTGAAGTTGGGGGAACCGGGGAGCTGTTTTTT | CSVEVGGTGELFF
TRBJ2-7 | 12 | TRBV7-9 | many | TRBD1 | TGTGCCAGCAGACAGGGGGCCCACGAGCAGTACTTC | CASRQGAHEQYF